This TCR beta chain was found in a study of cytomegalovirus exposure and HLA in healthy donors. Study overall: From donors who were HLA-typed, an early data release held about 85 million unique TCRs.

Study-wide findings and caveats: The investigators catalogued 150 or so TCR beta chains as cytomegalovirus-associated. Within the data, a cluster of highly shared sequence variants was likely a sequencing artifact. In vitro testing confirmed a few CMV-associated chains as specific for CMV antigens.

Germline loops: CDR1 SSHAT, CDR2 FNYEAQ (reference sequence). This CDR3 comprises 15 residues. It was with 60 Vbeta and 13 Jbeta primers that the PCR ran. Assay: immunoSEQ multiplex PCR; the TCRdb copy retains only in-frame clones and omits some. The sample records over 100,000 clones, 55% to 70% being singletons. As for this clone: Its antigen is unknown. One end of the junction does not line up with germline, which may come from a read error.

Source material: PBMCs. This TCR was recovered from a woman aged 30 to 39 in good health and CMV-seronegative. This chain connects TRBV7-7 to TRBJ2-2; TRBD2 agrees at 7 bases. CDR3 sequence (DNA): TGTGCTAGCAGCTACCAGCGGGACGGCACCGGGGAGCTGTTTTTT. Translation: CASSYQRDGTGELFF.